One sample yielded the 13 T cell receptor beta chains listed below, sequenced in a study of vaccination and CD4 T cells after COVID-19. Treatment indicated: approximately 11-day PBMC culture with coronavirus spike peptide pools or control peptides (ViraFEST assay). The Oncomine TCR Beta short-read assay sequenced DNA from cultured CD4+ T cells. Using its own MiXCR run on the PCR reads, TCRdb lists one record per CDR3 protein. The table shows around 15,000 distinct CDR3 sequences, with 52% occurring only once. Their specific antigens are unknown. Input material: CD4+ T cells from blood, cultured in vitro. The receptors come from a human donor who had recovered from COVID-19.

This rearrangement joins TRBV5-1 to TRBJ1-6, with D perhaps matching TRBD1 (5 bases). Trimming took 5 bases from V and 1 from J, leaving 13 bases between them. The CDR3 loop spans 16 amino acids. Germline V gene data show CDR1 as SGHRS and CDR2 as YFSETQ. The chain's CDR3 is CASSRDVASYNSPLHF. CDR3 nucleotides: TGCGCCAGCAGTCGGGACGTGGCATCCTATAATTCACCCCTCCACTTT.

In its sample, this clonotype was seen a few times. The chain links TRBV20-1 to TRBJ1-1, with D unresolved. The CDR3 is 14 amino acids. V was shortened by 1 base and J by 2 bases, with 11 bases between the two germline ends. CDR1 DFQATT and CDR2 SNEGSKA come from the germline V gene (reference sequence). For the CDR3, the DNA is TGCAGTGCTAGAGGGCCGGGGTCCAACACTGAAGCTTTCTTT. Protein product: CSARGPGSNTEAFF.

V gene TRBV7-9 combines with J gene TRBJ1-4, with D maybe TRBD1 (6 bases). The V and J ends lost 6 bases and 4 bases respectively, with 15 bases between them. Germline V gives CDR1 SEHNR, CDR2 FQNEAQ (reference sequence). The CDR3 loop spans 15 amino acids. The DNA of the CDR3 is TGTGCCAGCAGGGGACGACAGGAGATTAATGAAAAACTGTTTTTT. As protein: CASRGRQEINEKLFF.

The rearrangement uses TRBV20-1 and TRBJ2-3; 9 positions agree with TRBD2. Germline V gene lookup returns CDR1 DFQATT and CDR2 SNEGSKA (reference sequence). The CDR3 covers 14 residues. Trimming removed 3 bases from V and 2 bases from J; junction bases left unmatched: 3. The DNA for the CDR3 is TGCAGTGCTAGGGCTAGCGGGAACACAGATACGCAGTATTTT. Residues: CSARASGNTDTQYF.

This chain links TRBV21-1 with TRBJ1-6; the DNA was not compared with TRBD1, the D call given in the table. TRBV21-1 constitutes a pseudogene. CDR3 size: 15 residues. CDR3 region: CASSYTGYNNSPLHF. Written as DNA, the CDR3 is TGTGCCAGCAGCTATACAGGGTACAATAATTCACCCCTCCACTTT.

V usage is TRBV6-1 and J usage is TRBJ2-6; 8 positions match TRBD2. The germline CDR1 and CDR2 sequences are MNHNS and SASEGT. CDR3 size: 21 residues. Trimming cost V 3 bases and J 0 bases; bases outside gene matches: 16. The DNA for the CDR3 is TGTGCCAGCAGTGATAGACGGGGGGGCTATAGCGGGATCTCTGGGGCCAACGTCCTGACTTTC. It is translated as CASSDRRGGYSGISGANVLTF.

CDR3 in DNA: TGTGCCAGCTCAACCGGGCGGAAAGAGACCCAGTACTTC. Its protein is CASSTGRKETQYF. The chain links TRBV18 to TRBJ2-5, with no clear D. This CDR3 spans 13 amino acids. The V gene's germline CDR1 is KGHSH and CDR2 LQKENI. V was pared by 5 bases and J by 3 bases, with 10 bases between.

The chain links TRBV6-1 to TRBJ2-5; no firm D call. CDR3 size: 12 residues. Trimming took off 10 bases at V and 7 bases at J, with 16 bases between the two ends. Germline assignment: CDR1 MNHNS and CDR2 SASEGT. The chain's CDR3 is CATNPPLGTQYF. For the CDR3, the DNA is TGTGCCACCAATCCCCCACTCGGGACCCAGTACTTC.

The CDR3 DNA reads TGTGCCAGCAGTCCCTCAGGAGGCTATGGCTACACCTTC. This encodes CASSPSGGYGYTF. The chain combines TRBV6-1 with TRBJ1-2; D ambiguous. The CDR3 extends over 13 amino acids. Germline V gene sequence: CDR1 MNHNS, CDR2 SASEGT. Trimming took off 5 bases at V and 4 bases at J, with 11 bases between the two ends.

The CDR3 sequence: CASSEGPEDTQYF. DNA for the CDR3: TGTGCCAGCAGTGAAGGACCCGAAGATACGCAGTATTTT. The rearrangement joins TRBV2 to TRBJ2-3, with D unclear. Trimming cost V 1 base and J 5 bases, with 7 bases left between them. The CDR3 runs to 13 residues. CDR1 and CDR2 from the germline V gene are SNHLY and FYNNEI.

This sequence joins TRBV18 and TRBJ2-5; 15 positions match TRBD2. CDR1 and CDR2 from the germline V gene are KGHSH and LQKENI. The junction had 7 bases not matched to a gene; V was cut back by 3 bases and J by 5 bases. This CDR3 has 17 amino acids. The CDR3 coding sequence is TGTGCCAGCTCACCCCTCGGGACTAGCGGGGGGATGGAGACCCAGTACTTC. Translated, it gives CASSPLGTSGGMETQYF.

For the CDR3, the DNA is TGTGCCAGCGGGAAACACGAGCAGTACTTC. Protein product: CASGKHEQYF. J is TRBJ2-7 and V is TRBV27; D remains ambiguous. Trimming took off 8 bases at V and 5 bases at J, with 7 bases between the two ends. The CDR3 length is 10 residues. The germline gives CDR1 MNHEY, CDR2 SMNVEV (reference sequence).

The chain employs TRBV7-9 and TRBJ2-5; 13 bases line up with TRBD2. Trimming took 0 bases from V and 5 from J; bases not matched to a gene: 6. The CDR3 totals 17 residues. Germline CDR1 SEHNR, CDR2 FQNEAQ (reference sequence). The CDR3 spells CASSLATSGGRWETQYF. DNA of the CDR3: TGTGCCAGCAGCTTAGCGACTAGCGGGGGGCGGTGGGAGACCCAGTACTTC.